This record covers a single TCR beta chain. Its antigen is not identified. Through a sample-barcoded 5' primer and a J-beta primer mix, a second PCR was run for roughly 7 to 12 cycles. TCRdb itself ran the 5' RACE reads through MiXCR, one entry per CDR3 protein. The table includes around 800,000 distinct CDR3 sequences, about 53% detected once. These data are taken from a study of blood T cells in healthy people across ages. Study-wide findings and caveats: Diversity estimates drawn from one million T cells were deemed underestimates. Per million T cells, TCR beta diversity dropped about linearly as age rose. A strong correlation between TCR beta diversity and naive T cell percentage was seen. Naive CD4+ cell counts and diversity both ran higher in long-lived than in aged donors.

CDR3 length: 15 amino acids. The V segment lost 0 bases and the J segment 3 bases; nucleotides outside the gene matches: 3. The germline V gene encodes CDR1 PRHDT and CDR2 FYEKMQ (reference sequence). The chain recombines TRBV13 with TRBJ2-7; 9 nucleotides match TRBD2. The clonotype was recovered from a man at least 80 years old in good health. What was sequenced was blood. The CDR3 here is CASSLGISGSYEQYF. The CDR3 region has the DNA TGTGCCAGCAGCTTAGGCATTAGCGGGAGCTACGAGCAGTACTTC.